The source of this T cell receptor (beta chain) is a study of T-cell reconstitution after alpha-beta-depleted transplantation in children. Findings and caveats of the study: In patients about two months after transplant, alpha-beta T cells reportedly arose from several hundred expanded graft clones.

The table lists this clonotype with many counts. Its antigen is unidentified. With 4 bases clipped from V and 2 bases from J, the junction kept 5 bases outside the gene matches. The CDR3 has 15 amino acids. From germline, CDR1 is SEHNR and CDR2 FQNEAQ (reference sequence). This sample's TCRbeta library carried unique molecular identifier barcodes. TCRdb passed the PCR reads through MiXCR, listing each CDR3 protein once. The sample lists 550,000 to 600,000 distinct CDR3 sequences; more than 20% were seen once. The sequenced sample was PBMCs, mostly from graft donor cells, obtained 360 days after TCRalphabeta/CD19-depleted stem cell transplant. The chain links TRBV7-9 to TRBJ1-5; 7 bases match TRBD1. The sequence was collected from a boy in the first two years of life who had a stem cell transplant for acute myeloid leukemia, so the T cells may come from the graft donor. CDR3 DNA sequence: TGTGCCAGCAGCTCAACAGGGGCGCGCAATCAGCCCCAGCATTTT. Translation gives CASSSTGARNQPQHF.